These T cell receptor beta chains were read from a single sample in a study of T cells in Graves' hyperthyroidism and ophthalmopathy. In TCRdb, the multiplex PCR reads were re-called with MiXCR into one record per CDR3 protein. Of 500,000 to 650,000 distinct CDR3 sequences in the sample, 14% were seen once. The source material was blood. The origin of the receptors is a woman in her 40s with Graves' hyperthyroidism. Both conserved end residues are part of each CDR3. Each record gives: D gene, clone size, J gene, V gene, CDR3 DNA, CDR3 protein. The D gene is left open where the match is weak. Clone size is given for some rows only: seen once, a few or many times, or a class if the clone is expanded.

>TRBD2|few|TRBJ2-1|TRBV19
TGTGCCAGTAGGATACTAGCGGACCCCAAGGGCTACAATGAGCAGTTCTTC
CASRILADPKGYNEQFF
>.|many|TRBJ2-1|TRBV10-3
TGTGCCATCAGTGAGTGGGGAGACAATGAGCAGTTCTTC
CAISEWGDNEQFF
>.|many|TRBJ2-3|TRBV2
TGTGCCAGCAGCGCTACTAGAGAATCAGATACGCAGTATTTT
CASSATRESDTQYF
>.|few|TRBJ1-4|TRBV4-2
TGTGCCAGCAGCCAAGATACGGGGAGGGAAAAACTGTTTTTT
CASSQDTGREKLFF
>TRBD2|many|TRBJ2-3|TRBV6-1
TGTGCCAGCAGTGAAGGGACTAGACCAGATACGCAGTATTTT
CASSEGTRPDTQYF
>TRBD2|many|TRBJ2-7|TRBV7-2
TGTGCCAGCAGCTTGAGGACTAGCGGGACTCCTGGGGAGCAGTACTTC
CASSLRTSGTPGEQYF
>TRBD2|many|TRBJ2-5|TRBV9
TGTGCCAGCAGCGCAAAGGGACTAGCGGGAGGGGTAGAGACCCAGTACTTC
CASSAKGLAGGVETQYF
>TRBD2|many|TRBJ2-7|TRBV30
TGTGCCTGGAATCGACTAGCGGGCTCCTACGAGCAGTACTTC
CAWNRLAGSYEQYF
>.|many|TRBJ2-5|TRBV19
TGTGCCAGTAGTATGTTCGGGCGTGAAGAGACCCAGTACTTC
CASSMFGREETQYF
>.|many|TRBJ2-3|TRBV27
TGTGCCAGCAGGAGCGGGCATAGCACAGATACGCAGTATTTT
CASRSGHSTDTQYF
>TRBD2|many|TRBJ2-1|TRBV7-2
TGTGCCAGCAGCCAAGCACTAGCGGCCTACAATGAGCAGTTCTTC
CASSQALAAYNEQFF
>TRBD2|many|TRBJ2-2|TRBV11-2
TGTGCCAGCAGCCCGGGGAGGGCCCCCGGGGAGCTGTTTTTT
CASSPGRAPGELFF
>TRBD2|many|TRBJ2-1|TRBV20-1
TGCAGTGCTAGGAGGGGGAAGCGGGAGGGCCTAAATGAGCAGTTCTTC
CSARRGKREGLNEQFF
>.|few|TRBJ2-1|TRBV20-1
TGCAGTGCTAGTTCGTCCGATAGTTGGAGGGCGGGAAAGTCACACAATGAGCAGTTCTTC
CSASSSDSWRAGKSHNEQFF
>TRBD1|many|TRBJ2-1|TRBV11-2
TGTGCCAGCAGCTTAGTAGGGCAGGGGGCTTACAATGAGCAGTTCTTC
CASSLVGQGAYNEQFF
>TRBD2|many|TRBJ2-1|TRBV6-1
TGTGCCAGCACTTTGGGACTAGCGGCCTCAGGCTATGAGCAGTTCTTC
CASTLGLAASGYEQFF
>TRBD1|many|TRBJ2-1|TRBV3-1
TGTGCCAGCAGCCAAGGGCAGGGGGCTTCAAATGAGCAGTTCTTC
CASSQGQGASNEQFF
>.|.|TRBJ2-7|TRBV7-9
TGTGCCAGCAGCCTTTTAAAGGCCAGCGAGCAGTACTTC
CASSLLKASEQYF
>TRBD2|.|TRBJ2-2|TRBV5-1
TGCGCCAGCAGCATAGGGACTAGCGGGACAACCGGGGAGCTGTTTTTT
CASSIGTSGTTGELFF
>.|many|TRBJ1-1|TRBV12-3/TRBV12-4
TGTGCCAGCAGTGCCACAGGGTCGGGTGAAGCTTTCTTT
CASSATGSGEAFF
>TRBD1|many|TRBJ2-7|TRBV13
TGTGCCAGCAGCCGAAAGGACAGGGTCAAGTACGAGCAGTACTTC
CASSRKDRVKYEQYF
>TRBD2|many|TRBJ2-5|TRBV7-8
TGTGCCAGCAGCCTTAGCGGGATCCAAGAGACCCAGTACTTC
CASSLSGIQETQYF
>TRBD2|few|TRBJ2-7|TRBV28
TGTGCCAGCAGTTTAATGCCCCTACTAGCGGGAGTGAGCTCCTACGAGCAGTACTTC
CASSLMPLLAGVSSYEQYF
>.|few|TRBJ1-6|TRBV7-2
TGTGCCAGCAGCTCCCTAGCCCCCCCGGGCAGGGATTCACCCCTCCACTTT
CASSSLAPPGRDSPLHF
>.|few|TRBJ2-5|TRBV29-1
TGCAGCGCGGGACACTCAAGAATGGAGACCCAGTACTTC
CSAGHSRMETQYF
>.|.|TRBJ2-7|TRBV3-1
TGTGCCAGCAGCCAAGATACTCTGGGCTACGAGCAGTACTTC
CASSQDTLGYEQYF
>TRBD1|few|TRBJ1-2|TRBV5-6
TGTGCCAGCAGCCTACAGGGGGCGGAACGATACGCCTATGGCTACACCTTC
CASSLQGAERYAYGYTF
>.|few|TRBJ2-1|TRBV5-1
TGCGCCAGCAGCTTGGGGACTAGAGGGGGTGCGTCCTACAATGAGCAGTTCTTC
CASSLGTRGGASYNEQFF
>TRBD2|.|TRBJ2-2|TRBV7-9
TGTGCCAGCAGCTTAGCGCGACTAGCGGGAGGTCCCGGGGAGCTGTTTTTT
CASSLARLAGGPGELFF
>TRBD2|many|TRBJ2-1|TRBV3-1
TGTGCCAGCAGCCCCATTGTGTCTCCTAGCGGAACCTACAATGAGCAGTTCTTC
CASSPIVSPSGTYNEQFF
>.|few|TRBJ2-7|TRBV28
TGTGCCAGCACAGGAAGTAGAGCTCTACCTTACGAGCAGTACTTC
CASTGSRALPYEQYF
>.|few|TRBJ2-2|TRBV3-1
TGTGCCAGCGAAGTAATCGGGGAGCTGTTTTTT
CASEVIGELFF
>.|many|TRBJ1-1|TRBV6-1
TGTGCCAGCAGTGAATTGGGGAGGACTGAAGCTTTCTTT
CASSELGRTEAFF
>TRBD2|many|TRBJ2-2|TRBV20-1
TGCAGTGCTCAGCCCGCGGGAGAGAACACCGGGGAGCTGTTTTTT
CSAQPAGENTGELFF
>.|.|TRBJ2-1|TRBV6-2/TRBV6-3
TGTGCCAGCAGTTACTCATCACGCCTGTCACGCGACTCCATAGCGGTTCAATCTTACAATGAGCAGTTCTTC
CASSYSSRLSRDSIAVQSYNEQFF
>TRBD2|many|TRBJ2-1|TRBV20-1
TGCAGTTTTGGCGGGACTAGCCCCAATGAGCAGTTCTTC
CSFGGTSPNEQFF
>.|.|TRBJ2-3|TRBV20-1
TGCAGTGCCCCTCGAGACCTCGCCCCTTCCACAGATACGCAGTATTTT
CSAPRDLAPSTDTQYF
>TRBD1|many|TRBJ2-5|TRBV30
TGTGCCTTATCTCCGACAGGGTCCATGGGAGAGACCCAGTACTTC
CALSPTGSMGETQYF
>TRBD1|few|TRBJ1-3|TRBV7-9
TGTGCCAGCAGCAAGGGGACAGGGTTTAATGGAAACACCATATATTTT
CASSKGTGFNGNTIYF
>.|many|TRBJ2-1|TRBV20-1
TGCAGTGCGGCTTCAGGGAGCTACAATGAGCAGTTCTTC
CSAASGSYNEQFF
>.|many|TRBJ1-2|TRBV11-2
TGTGCCAGCAGCTTAGAATACAGCTATGGCTACACCTTC
CASSLEYSYGYTF
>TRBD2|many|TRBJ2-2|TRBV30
TGTGCCTGGAGTCTGAGGGAGGGCGATTACGGGGAGCTGTTTTTT
CAWSLREGDYGELFF
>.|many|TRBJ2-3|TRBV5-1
TGCGCCAGCAGCCCACGTCCAAGGGCGGGAACTAGAAGCACAGATACGCAGTATTTT
CASSPRPRAGTRSTDTQYF
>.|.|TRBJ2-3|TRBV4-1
TGCGCCAGCAGCCAAAGAGGCACAAATACGCAGTATTTT
CASSQRGTNTQYF
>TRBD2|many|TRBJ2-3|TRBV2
TGTGCCAGCAGCCGACTAGCTGAATCTAGCACAGATACGCAGTATTTT
CASSRLAESSTDTQYF
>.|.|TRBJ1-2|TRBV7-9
TGTGCCAGCACCAGGCGAACAGGGTACACCTTC
CASTRRTGYTF
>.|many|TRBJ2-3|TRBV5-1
TGCGCCAGCAGCTTGGATCCGGTACAAGATACGCAGTATTTT
CASSLDPVQDTQYF
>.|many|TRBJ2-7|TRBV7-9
TGTGCCAGCAGCTTCGAGGTAGGGGGAGACCGCGAGCAGTACTTC
CASSFEVGGDREQYF
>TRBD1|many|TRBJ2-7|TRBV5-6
TGTGCCAGCAGCTTTTGGGACAGGGAGATCGAGCAGTACTTC
CASSFWDREIEQYF
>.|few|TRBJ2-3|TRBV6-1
TGTGCCAGCAGTGACAGGACTGTCACAGATACGCAGTATTTT
CASSDRTVTDTQYF
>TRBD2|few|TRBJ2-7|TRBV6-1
TGTGCTACACGGGGGGGAAGGAGCTCCTACGAGCAGTACTTC
CATRGGRSSYEQYF
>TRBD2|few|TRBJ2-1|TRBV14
TGTGCCAGCAGCCCCTTGACTAGCGGGAGGTACAATGAGCAGTTCTTC
CASSPLTSGRYNEQFF
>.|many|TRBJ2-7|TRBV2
TGTGCCAGCAGCGGGGAGATGGGGGACCGGTACGAGCAGTACTTC
CASSGEMGDRYEQYF